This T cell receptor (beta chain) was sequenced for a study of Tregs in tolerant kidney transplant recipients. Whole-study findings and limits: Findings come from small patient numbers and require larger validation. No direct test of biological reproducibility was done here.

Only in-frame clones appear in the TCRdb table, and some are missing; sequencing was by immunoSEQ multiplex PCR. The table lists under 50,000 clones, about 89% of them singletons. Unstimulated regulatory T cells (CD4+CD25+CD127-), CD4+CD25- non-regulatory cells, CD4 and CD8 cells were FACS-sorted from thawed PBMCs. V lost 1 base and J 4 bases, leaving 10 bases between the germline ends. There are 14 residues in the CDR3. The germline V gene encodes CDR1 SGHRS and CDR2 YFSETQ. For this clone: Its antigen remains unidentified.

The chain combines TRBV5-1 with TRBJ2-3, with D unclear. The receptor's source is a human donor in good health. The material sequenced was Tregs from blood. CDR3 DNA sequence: TGCGCCAGCAGCTTGCGGGCTCGGGCAGATACGCAGTATTTT. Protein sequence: CASSLRARADTQYF.